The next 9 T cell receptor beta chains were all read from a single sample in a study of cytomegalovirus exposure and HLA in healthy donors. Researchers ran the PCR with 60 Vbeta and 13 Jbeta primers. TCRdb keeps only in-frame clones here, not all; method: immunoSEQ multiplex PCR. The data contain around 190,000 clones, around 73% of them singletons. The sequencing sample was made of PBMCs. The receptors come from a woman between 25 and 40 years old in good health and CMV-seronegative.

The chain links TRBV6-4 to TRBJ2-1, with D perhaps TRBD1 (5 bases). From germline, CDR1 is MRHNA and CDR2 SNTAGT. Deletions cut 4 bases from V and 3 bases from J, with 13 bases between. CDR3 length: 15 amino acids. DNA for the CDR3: TGTGCCAGCAGTGTAGCAGGGTCCGGCTACAATGAGCAGTTCTTC. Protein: CASSVAGSGYNEQFF.

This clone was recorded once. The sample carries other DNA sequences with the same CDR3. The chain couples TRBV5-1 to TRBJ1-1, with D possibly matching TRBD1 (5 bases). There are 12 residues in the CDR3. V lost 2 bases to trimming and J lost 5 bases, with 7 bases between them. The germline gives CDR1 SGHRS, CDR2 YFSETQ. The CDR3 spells CASSFGGTEAFF. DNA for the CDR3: TGCGCCAGCAGCTTTGGGGGGACTGAAGCTTTCTTT.

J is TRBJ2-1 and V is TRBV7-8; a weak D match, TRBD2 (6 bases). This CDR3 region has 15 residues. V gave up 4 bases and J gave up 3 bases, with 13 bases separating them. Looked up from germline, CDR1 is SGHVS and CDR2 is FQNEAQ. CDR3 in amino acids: CASSSSATLYNEQFF. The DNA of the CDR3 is TGTGCCAGCAGCTCTAGCGCAACCCTCTACAATGAGCAGTTCTTC. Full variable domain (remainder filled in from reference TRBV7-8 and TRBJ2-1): GAGVSQSPRYKVAKRGQDVALRCDPISGHVSLFWYQQALGQGPEFLTYFQNEAQLDKSGLPSDRFFAERPEGSVSTLKIQRTQQEDSAVYLCASSSSATLYNEQFFGPGTRLTVL.

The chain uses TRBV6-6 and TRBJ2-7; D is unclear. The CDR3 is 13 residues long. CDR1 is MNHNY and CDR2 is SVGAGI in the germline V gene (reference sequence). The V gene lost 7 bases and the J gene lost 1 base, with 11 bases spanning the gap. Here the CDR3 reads CASNRVGSYEQYF. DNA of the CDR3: TGTGCCAGCAACCGGGTCGGGTCCTACGAGCAGTACTTC.

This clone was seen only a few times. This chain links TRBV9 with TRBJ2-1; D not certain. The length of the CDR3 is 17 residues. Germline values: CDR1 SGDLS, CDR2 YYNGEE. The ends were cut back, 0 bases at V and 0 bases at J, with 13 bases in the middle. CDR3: CASSVGLSPSSYNEQFF. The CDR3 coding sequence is TGTGCCAGCAGCGTAGGCCTATCCCCTAGCTCCTACAATGAGCAGTTCTTC.

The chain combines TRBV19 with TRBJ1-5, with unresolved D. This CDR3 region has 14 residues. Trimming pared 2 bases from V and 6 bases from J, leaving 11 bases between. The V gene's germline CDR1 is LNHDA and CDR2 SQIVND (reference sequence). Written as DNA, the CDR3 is TGTGCCAGTAGTATATCCCTAGAGAGTCAGCCCCAGCATTTT. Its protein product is CASSISLESQPQHF.

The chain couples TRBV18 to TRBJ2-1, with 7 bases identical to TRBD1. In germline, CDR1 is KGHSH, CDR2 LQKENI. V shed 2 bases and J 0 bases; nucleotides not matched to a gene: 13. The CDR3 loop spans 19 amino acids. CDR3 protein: CASSPFVTGITSSYNEQFF. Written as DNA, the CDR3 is TGTGCCAGCTCACCATTCGTGACAGGGATCACATCCTCCTACAATGAGCAGTTCTTC.

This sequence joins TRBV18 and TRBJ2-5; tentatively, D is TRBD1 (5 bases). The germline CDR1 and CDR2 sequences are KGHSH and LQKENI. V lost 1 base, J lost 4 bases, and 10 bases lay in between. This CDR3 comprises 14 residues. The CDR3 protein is CASSPQSGSETQYF. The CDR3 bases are TGTGCCAGCTCACCACAGTCAGGGTCAGAGACCCAGTACTTC.

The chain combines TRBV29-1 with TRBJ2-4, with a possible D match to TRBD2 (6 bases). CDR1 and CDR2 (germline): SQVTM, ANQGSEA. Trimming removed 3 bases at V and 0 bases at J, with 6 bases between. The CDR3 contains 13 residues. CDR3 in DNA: TGCAGCGTTGATAGCGGAGCCAAAAACATTCAGTACTTC. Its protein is CSVDSGAKNIQYF. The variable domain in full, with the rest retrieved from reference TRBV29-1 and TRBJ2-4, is SAVISQKPSRDICQRGTSLTIQCQVDSQVTMMFWYRQQPGQSLTLIATANQGSEATYESGFVIDKFPISRPNLTFSTLTVSNMSPEDSSIYLCSVDSGAKNIQYFGAGTRLSVL.